Following are 15 T cell receptor beta chains from one sample sequenced in a study of T cells after yellow fever vaccination. TCRdb reprocessed the 5' RACE reads via MiXCR and lists one record per CDR3 protein. The table includes over 200,000 distinct CDR3 sequences, less than 7.5% detected once. The starting material was CD4+ T cells sorted from PBMCs, obtained on the day of the yellow fever booster vaccination. Receptors originate from a man aged 30 to 45 who received the YFV17D yellow fever vaccine.

The table lists this clonotype with a few counts. The chain employs TRBV7-7 and TRBJ2-5, with 9 bases that match TRBD1. The germline V gene encodes CDR1 SSHAT and CDR2 FNYEAQ (reference sequence). With V trimmed by 4 bases and J by 5 bases, 8 bases remained unmatched. This CDR3 region has 15 residues. CDR3 bases: TGTGCCAGCAGCTCAGACAGGGGGACGCGCGAGACCCAGTACTTC. It specifies CASSSDRGTRETQYF. The variable domain in full, completed from reference TRBV7-7 and TRBJ2-5, reads GAGVSQSPRYKVTKRGQDVTLRCDPISSHATLYWYQQALGQGPEFLTYFNYEAQPDKSGLPSDRFSAERPEGSISTLTIQRTEQRDSAMYRCASSSDRGTRETQYFGPGTRLLVL.

This clonotype was recorded at least ten times. The chain is built from TRBV28 and TRBJ2-5; D is undetermined. Trimming pared 8 bases from V and 5 bases from J, leaving 12 bases between. Germline assignment: CDR1 MDHEN and CDR2 SYDVKM. The CDR3 runs 12 residues. Here the CDR3 reads CASGPKRETQYF. The CDR3 region has the DNA TGTGCCAGCGGGCCAAAGAGGGAGACCCAGTACTTC.

A few counts support this clonotype. V and J are TRBV7-6 and TRBJ2-1, with D hard to call. This CDR3 contains 16 residues. The V end lost 1 base, the J end lost 0 bases, and 10 bases lay between the germline ends. From germline, CDR1 is SGHVS and CDR2 FNYEAQ. CDR3 in amino acids: CASSLELPTSYNEQFF. In DNA, the CDR3 is TGTGCCAGCAGCTTAGAACTACCAACCTCCTACAATGAGCAGTTCTTC. The full variable domain, in which reference TRBV7-6 and TRBJ2-1 provide the parts outside the CDR3, is GAGVSQSPRYKVTKRGQDVALRCDPISGHVSLYWYRQALGQGPEFLTYFNYEAQQDKSGLPNDRFSAERPEGSISTLTIQRTEQRDSAMYRCASSLELPTSYNEQFFGPGTRLTVL.

The CDR3 sequence: CASSRPADTQYF. The CDR3 bases are TGTGCCAGCTCCCGACCGGCGGATACGCAGTATTTT. The rearrangement joins TRBV18 to TRBJ2-3, with D unresolved. V shed 6 bases and J shed 6 bases, with 10 bases lying between them. CDR1 is KGHSH, CDR2 LQKENI, per germline. The CDR3 has 12 residues.

This clonotype was seen only a few times. The J gene is TRBJ2-3, the V gene TRBV5-1, with no clear D. V lost 1 base and J 4 bases, leaving 7 bases between the germline ends. The CDR3 has 13 residues. Germline CDR1 is SGHRS and CDR2 is YFSETQ. CDR3 sequence (DNA): TGCGCCAGCAGCTTGTCCCGTGCAGATACGCAGTATTTT. This translates into CASSLSRADTQYF.

This clonotype appeared a few times. The chain couples TRBV12-3 or TRBV12-4 to TRBJ1-2; possible D gene TRBD1, 6 bases. This CDR3 is 13 amino acids long. Trimming took off 6 bases at V and 4 bases at J, with 12 bases between the two ends. CDR3 protein: CASSTGGGYGYTF. The CDR3, as DNA: TGTGCCAGCAGCACGGGGGGCGGCTATGGCTACACCTTC.

This chain joins TRBV19 and TRBJ2-1; D may be TRBD2 (6 bases). The CDR3 runs to 14 residues. The germline V and J ends were trimmed by 7 bases and 4 bases, with 14 bases remaining between them. CDR1 LNHDA and CDR2 SQIVND come from the germline V gene (reference sequence). In DNA, the CDR3 is TGTGCCAGTACAGGAGCGGCGGGATACAATGAGCAGTTCTTC. This translates into CASTGAAGYNEQFF. Looking up the rest from reference TRBV19 and TRBJ2-1 gives the full variable domain: DGGITQSPKYLFRKEGQNVTLSCEQNLNHDAMYWYRQDPGQGLRLIYYSQIVNDFQKGDIAEGYSVSREKKESFPLTVTSAQKNPTAFYLCASTGAAGYNEQFFGPGTRLTVL.

This clonotype was counted between two and nine times. The V call is TRBV7-2, the J call TRBJ2-5, with D unclear. The CDR3 is 13 amino acids. Trimming stripped 5 bases from V and 1 base from J, with 8 bases between. The germline V gene has CDR1 SGHTA and CDR2 FQGNSA. The CDR3 loop is CASSRAIQETQYF. The CDR3, as DNA: TGTGCCAGCAGCCGGGCCATCCAAGAGACCCAGTACTTC. Drawing the rest from reference TRBV7-2 and TRBJ2-5, the complete variable domain is GAGVSQSPSNKVTEKGKDVELRCDPISGHTALYWYRQSLGQGLEFLIYFQGNSAPDKSGLPSDRFSAERTGGSVSTLTIQRTQQEDSAVYLCASSRAIQETQYFGPGTRLLVL.

This clonotype was recorded many times. V and J are TRBV28 and TRBJ2-1; D is undetermined. V dropped 6 bases and J dropped 0 bases, with 18 bases sitting between them. Germline CDR1 MDHEN, CDR2 SYDVKM. This CDR3 is built from 17 residues. The CDR3 here is CASSRRIAESSYNEQFF. The CDR3 nucleotides read TGTGCCAGCAGCCGACGGATAGCTGAAAGCTCCTACAATGAGCAGTTCTTC.

This clonotype was seen only a few times. This CDR3 reads CASSSGTSGIEQFF. The CDR3 nucleotides are TGTGCCAGCAGCTCCGGGACTAGCGGGATAGAGCAGTTCTTC. This chain uses TRBV6-1 with TRBJ2-1, with 13 bases lining up with TRBD2. Germline CDR1 MNHNS, CDR2 SASEGT. There are 14 residues in the CDR3. Trimming removed 6 bases from V and 10 bases from J; junction bases left unmatched: 6.

The CDR3: CASSYSISPLGYTF. DNA for the CDR3: TGTGCCAGCAGTTACTCGATCTCCCCCCTGGGCTACACCTTC. The chain has TRBV6-5 and TRBJ1-2; D gene unclear. CDR1 and CDR2 (germline): MNHEY, SVGAGI. The CDR3 spans 14 residues. Trimming took 0 bases from V and 8 from J, leaving 13 bases between them.

This clonotype was seen at least ten times. The CDR3 bases are TGTGCCAGCAGCTTCATGGCGGGCAACGGGGAGCTGTTTTTT. Encoded protein: CASSFMAGNGELFF. V usage is TRBV7-2 and J usage is TRBJ2-2; the D gene is possibly TRBD2 (5 bases). The CDR3 loop spans 14 amino acids. The germline CDR1 and CDR2 sequences are SGHTA and FQGNSA. The germline V and J ends were trimmed by 3 bases and 7 bases, with 12 bases remaining between them.

This clonotype was picked up many times. The chain recombines TRBV27 with TRBJ1-5, with 7 bases aligning to TRBD1. CDR3 size: 15 residues. Looked up from germline, CDR1 is MNHEY and CDR2 is SMNVEV (reference sequence). V shed 3 bases and J 0 bases; nucleotides not matched to a gene: 2. As DNA, the CDR3 is TGTGCCAGCAGTTTCCGACAGGGTAGCAATCAGCCCCAGCATTTT. The encoded protein is CASSFRQGSNQPQHF.

The rearrangement uses TRBV19 and TRBJ1-1; a possible D gene is TRBD1 (5 bases). The V and J ends lost 4 bases and 6 bases respectively, with 21 bases between them. The length of the CDR3 is 16 residues. Germline V gene sequence: CDR1 LNHDA, CDR2 SQIVND (reference sequence). CDR3 coding DNA: TGTGCCAGTAGTAGTGTAGAGGGGAACTTGTCCCCTGAAGCTTTCTTT. Residues: CASSSVEGNLSPEAFF. Filled out from reference TRBV19 and TRBJ1-1, the complete variable domain reads DGGITQSPKYLFRKEGQNVTLSCEQNLNHDAMYWYRQDPGQGLRLIYYSQIVNDFQKGDIAEGYSVSREKKESFPLTVTSAQKNPTAFYLCASSSVEGNLSPEAFFGQGTRLTVV.

This clonotype was recorded many times. The V and J genes are TRBV5-1 and TRBJ2-2; TRBD1 might be the D (5 bases). Germline CDR1 reads SGHRS; CDR2 reads YFSETQ. The V end was cut by 0 bases, the J end by 5 bases, with 11 bases between. The length of the CDR3 is 15 residues. This CDR3 is CASSLVARDTGELFF. CDR3 coding DNA: TGCGCCAGCAGCTTGGTGGCCAGGGATACCGGGGAGCTGTTTTTT.